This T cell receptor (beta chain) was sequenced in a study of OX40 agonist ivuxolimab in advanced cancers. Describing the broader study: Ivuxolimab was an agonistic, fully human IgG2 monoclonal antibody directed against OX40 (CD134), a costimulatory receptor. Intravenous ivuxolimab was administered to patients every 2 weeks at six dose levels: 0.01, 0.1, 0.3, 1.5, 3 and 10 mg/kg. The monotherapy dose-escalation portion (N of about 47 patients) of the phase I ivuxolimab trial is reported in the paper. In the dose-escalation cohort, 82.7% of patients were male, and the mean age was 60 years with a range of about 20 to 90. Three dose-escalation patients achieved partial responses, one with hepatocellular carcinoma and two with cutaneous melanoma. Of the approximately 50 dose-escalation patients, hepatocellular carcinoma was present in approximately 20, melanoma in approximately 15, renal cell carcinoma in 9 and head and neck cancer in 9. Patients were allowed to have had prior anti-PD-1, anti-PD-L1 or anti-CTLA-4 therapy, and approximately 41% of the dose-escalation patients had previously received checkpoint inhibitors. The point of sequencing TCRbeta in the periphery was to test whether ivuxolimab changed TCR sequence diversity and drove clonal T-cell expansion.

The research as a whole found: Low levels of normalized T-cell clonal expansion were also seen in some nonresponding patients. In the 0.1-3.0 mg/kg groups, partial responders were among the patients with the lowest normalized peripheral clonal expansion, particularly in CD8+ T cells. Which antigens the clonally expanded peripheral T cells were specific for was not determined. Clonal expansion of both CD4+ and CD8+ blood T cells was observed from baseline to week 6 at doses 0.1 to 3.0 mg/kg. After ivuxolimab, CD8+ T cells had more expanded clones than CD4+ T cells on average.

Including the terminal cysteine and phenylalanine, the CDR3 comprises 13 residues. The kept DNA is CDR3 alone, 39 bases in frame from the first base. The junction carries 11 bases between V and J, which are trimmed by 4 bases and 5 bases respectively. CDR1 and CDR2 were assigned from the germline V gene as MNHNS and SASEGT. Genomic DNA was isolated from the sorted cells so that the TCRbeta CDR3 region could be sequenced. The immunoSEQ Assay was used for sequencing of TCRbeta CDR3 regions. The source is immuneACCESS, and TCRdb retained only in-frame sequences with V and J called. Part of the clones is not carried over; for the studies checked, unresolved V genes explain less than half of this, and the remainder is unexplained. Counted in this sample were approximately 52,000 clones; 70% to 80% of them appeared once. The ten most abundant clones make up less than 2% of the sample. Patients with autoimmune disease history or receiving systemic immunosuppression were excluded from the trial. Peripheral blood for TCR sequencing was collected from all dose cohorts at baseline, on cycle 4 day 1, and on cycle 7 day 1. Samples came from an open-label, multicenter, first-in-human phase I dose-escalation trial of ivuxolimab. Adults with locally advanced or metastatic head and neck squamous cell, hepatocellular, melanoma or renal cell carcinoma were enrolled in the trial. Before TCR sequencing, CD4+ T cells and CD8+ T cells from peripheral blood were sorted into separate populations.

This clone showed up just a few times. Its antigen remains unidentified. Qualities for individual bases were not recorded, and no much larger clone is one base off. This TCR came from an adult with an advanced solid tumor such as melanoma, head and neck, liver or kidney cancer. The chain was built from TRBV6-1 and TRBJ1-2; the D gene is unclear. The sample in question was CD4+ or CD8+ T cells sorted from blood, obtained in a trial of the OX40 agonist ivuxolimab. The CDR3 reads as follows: CASSGRVGYGYTF. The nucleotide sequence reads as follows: TGTGCCAGCAGTGGGAGGGTAGGGTATGGCTACACCTTC.